This T cell receptor (beta chain) comes out of a study of CD8 T cells in ankylosing spondylitis. Whole-study results and caveats: In synovial fluid and blood from reactive arthritis, some motif variants were previously reported. Significantly higher representation of disease-linked clones was reported for matched ankylosing spondylitis synovial fluid.

Quantitative 5'-RACE with molecular barcodes generated TCR beta libraries. TCRdb passed the 5' RACE reads through MiXCR, listing each CDR3 protein once. Among about 92,000 distinct CDR3 sequences, roughly 10% were seen once, and the ten largest hold 4.5% to 5.5%. The CDR3 is made up of 15 amino acids. CDR1 and CDR2 from the germline V gene are SGHTA and FQGNSA. With V trimmed by 5 bases and J by 7 bases, 10 bases remained unmatched. There are many counts of this clonotype. The antigen remains unidentified. This sequence originates from a male donor with ankylosing spondylitis or in good health (not recorded which). The sample comprised blood, either unsorted or a sorted T cell fraction (not recorded which). The gene calls are TRBV7-2 and TRBJ2-1; 8 positions match TRBD2. In DNA form, the CDR3 reads TGTGCCAGCAGCATAAGCGGGAAGCGGGGGAATGAGCAGTTCTTC. It encodes CASSISGKRGNEQFF.